This TCR beta chain stems from a study of cytomegalovirus exposure and HLA in healthy donors. Study summary: Under 85% of 398 genotyped donors fell in the Caucasian-associated ancestry cluster.

Study-level findings and limits: In a later analysis, TCR beta V- and J-gene trimming showed a link to a missense DCLRE1C variant. Researchers reported that a few CMV-associated chains were confirmed in vitro as CMV antigen-specific.

The donors, nominally healthy at sampling, likely had unrecorded immune exposures. The PCR used 60 Vbeta and 13 Jbeta primers. Generated by immunoSEQ multiplex PCR, the TCRdb table keeps only in-frame clones and is missing some. The record lists about 120,000 clones, of which the ten most abundant hold 1.5% to 2%. On this clone itself: The antigen remains undetermined.

The source is a middle-aged woman in good health and CMV-seropositive. Source material: PBMCs.

This CDR3 reads CASRQRPYNEQFF. The CDR3 bases are TGTGCCAGCAGGCAGCGCCCCTACAATGAGCAGTTCTTC. The chain is built from TRBV6-1 and TRBJ2-1, with D unclear. The V end was cut by 6 bases, the J end by 2 bases, with 8 bases between. The CDR3 covers 13 residues. Germline values: CDR1 MNHNS, CDR2 SASEGT.